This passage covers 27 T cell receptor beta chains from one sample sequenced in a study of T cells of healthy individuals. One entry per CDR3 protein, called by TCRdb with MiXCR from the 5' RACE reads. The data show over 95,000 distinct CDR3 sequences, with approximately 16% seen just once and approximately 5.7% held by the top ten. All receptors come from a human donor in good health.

This CDR3 is CASLKDGNTEAFF. The DNA of the CDR3 is TGCGCCAGTCTAAAGGACGGAAACACTGAAGCTTTCTTT. V is TRBV5-1 and J is TRBJ1-1; D not resolved. This CDR3 is built from 13 residues. In germline, CDR1 is SGHRS, CDR2 YFSETQ. Trimming cost V 8 bases and J 2 bases, with 13 bases left between them.

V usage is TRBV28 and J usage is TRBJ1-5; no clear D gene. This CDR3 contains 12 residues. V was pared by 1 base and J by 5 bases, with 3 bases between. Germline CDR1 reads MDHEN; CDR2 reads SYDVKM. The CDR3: CASSLSDQPQHF. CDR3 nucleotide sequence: TGTGCCAGCAGTTTATCTGATCAGCCCCAGCATTTT.

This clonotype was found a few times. Here the CDR3 reads CASSYHRREGETQYF. The CDR3 region has the DNA TGTGCCAGCAGCTACCACCGTCGGGAGGGCGAGACCCAGTACTTC. The chain links TRBV6-6 to TRBJ2-5, with 8 bases matching TRBD2. After removal of 6 bases from V and 5 bases from J, the junction contained 11 bases not matched to a gene. The length of the CDR3 is 15 residues. Germline V lookup: CDR1 MNHNY, CDR2 SVGAGI (reference sequence).

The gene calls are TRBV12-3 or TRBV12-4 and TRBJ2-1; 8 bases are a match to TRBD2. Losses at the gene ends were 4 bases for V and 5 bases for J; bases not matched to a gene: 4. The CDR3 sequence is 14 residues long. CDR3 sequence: CASSSAGVHNEQFF. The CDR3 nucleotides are TGTGCCAGCAGTTCAGCGGGAGTCCACAATGAGCAGTTCTTC.

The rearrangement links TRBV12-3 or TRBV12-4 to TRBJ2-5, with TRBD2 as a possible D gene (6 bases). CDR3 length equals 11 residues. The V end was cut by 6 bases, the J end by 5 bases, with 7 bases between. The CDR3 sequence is CASSRGETQYF. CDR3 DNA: TGTGCCAGCAGCCGGGGGGAGACCCAGTACTTC.

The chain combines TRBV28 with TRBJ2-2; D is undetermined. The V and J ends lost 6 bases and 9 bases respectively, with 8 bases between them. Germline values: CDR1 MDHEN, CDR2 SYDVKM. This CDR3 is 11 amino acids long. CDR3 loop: CASRIGRELFF. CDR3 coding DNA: TGTGCCAGCAGGATAGGACGGGAGCTGTTTTTT.

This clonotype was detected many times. CDR3 sequence reads: CASSFTGLASNEQFF. CDR3 sequence (DNA): TGTGCCAGCAGCTTTACGGGACTAGCGTCGAATGAGCAGTTCTTC. This chain uses TRBV7-2 with TRBJ2-1, with 10 bases identical to TRBD2. The ends lost 3 bases at V and 7 bases at J; junction bases unmatched: 6. Germline V gene sequence: CDR1 SGHTA, CDR2 FQGNSA. The CDR3 extends over 15 amino acids.

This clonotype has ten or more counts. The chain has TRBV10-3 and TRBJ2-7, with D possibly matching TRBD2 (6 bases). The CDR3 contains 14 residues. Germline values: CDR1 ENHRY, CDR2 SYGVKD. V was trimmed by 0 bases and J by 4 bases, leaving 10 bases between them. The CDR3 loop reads CAISESEGKYEQYF. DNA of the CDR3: TGTGCCATCAGTGAGTCGGAGGGGAAGTACGAGCAGTACTTC.

CDR3 sequence (DNA): TGTGCCAGCAGGCGAGGAGGGGGGGCTGCGAGGGGGAATGAGCAGTTCTTC. It encodes CASRRGGGAARGNEQFF. The rearrangement joins TRBV7-2 to TRBJ2-1; tentatively, D is TRBD2 (7 bases). V was shortened by 6 bases and J by 7 bases, with 25 bases between the two germline ends. The V gene's germline CDR1 is SGHTA and CDR2 FQGNSA. The CDR3 spans 17 residues.

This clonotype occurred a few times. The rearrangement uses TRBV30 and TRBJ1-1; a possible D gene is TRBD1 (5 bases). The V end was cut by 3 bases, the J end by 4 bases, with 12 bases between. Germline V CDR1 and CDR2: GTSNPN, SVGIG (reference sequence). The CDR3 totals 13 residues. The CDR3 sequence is CAWRGGASTEAFF. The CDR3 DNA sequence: TGTGCCTGGAGAGGAGGGGCTAGCACTGAAGCTTTCTTT.

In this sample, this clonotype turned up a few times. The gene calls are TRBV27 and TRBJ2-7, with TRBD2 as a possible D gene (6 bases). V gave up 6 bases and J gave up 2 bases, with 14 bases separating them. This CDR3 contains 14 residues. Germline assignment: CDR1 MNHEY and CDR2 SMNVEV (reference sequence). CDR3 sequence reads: CASSLAARAYEQYF. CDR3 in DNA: TGTGCCAGCAGCTTAGCGGCAAGAGCCTACGAGCAGTACTTC.

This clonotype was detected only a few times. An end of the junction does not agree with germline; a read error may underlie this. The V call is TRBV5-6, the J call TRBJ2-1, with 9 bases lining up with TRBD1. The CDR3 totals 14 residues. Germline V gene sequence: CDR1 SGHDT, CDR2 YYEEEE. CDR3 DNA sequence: TGTGCCAGCAGCTTGATACAGGGGGCTGGTGAGAAGTTCTTC. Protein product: CASSLIQGAGEKFF.

The CDR3, as DNA: TGTGCCAGCAGCTTAGAAACGTTTAGCACAGATACGCAGTATTTT. Amino acid sequence: CASSLETFSTDTQYF. The J gene is TRBJ2-3, the V gene TRBV7-2; D uncertain. CDR1 and CDR2 from the germline V gene are SGHTA and FQGNSA. The CDR3 contains 15 residues. Trimming left V 1 base short and J 0 bases short, with 8 bases between.

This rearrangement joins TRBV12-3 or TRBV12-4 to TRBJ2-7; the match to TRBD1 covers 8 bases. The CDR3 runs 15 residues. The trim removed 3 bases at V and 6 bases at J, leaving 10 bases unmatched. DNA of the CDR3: TGTGCCAGCAGTTTCGCCGAGGACAGGGATAGCGAGCAGTACTTC. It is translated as CASSFAEDRDSEQYF.

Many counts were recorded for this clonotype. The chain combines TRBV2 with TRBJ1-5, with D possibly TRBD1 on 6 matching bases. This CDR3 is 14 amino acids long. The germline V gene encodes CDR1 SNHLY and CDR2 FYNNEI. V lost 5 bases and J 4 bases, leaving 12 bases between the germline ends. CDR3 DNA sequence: TGTGCCAGCAGTAGATCAAGGGGGAATCAGCCCCAGCATTTT. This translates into CASSRSRGNQPQHF. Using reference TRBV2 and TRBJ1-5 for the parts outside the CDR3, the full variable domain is EPEVTQTPSHQVTQMGQEVILRCVPISNHLYFYWYRQILGQKVEFLVSFYNNEISEKSEIFDDQFSVERPDGSNFTLKIRSTKLEDSAMYFCASSRSRGNQPQHFGDGTRLSIL.

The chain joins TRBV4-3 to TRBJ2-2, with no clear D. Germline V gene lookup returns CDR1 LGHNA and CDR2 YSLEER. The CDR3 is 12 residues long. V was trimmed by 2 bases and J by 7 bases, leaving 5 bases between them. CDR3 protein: CASSQSVGELFF. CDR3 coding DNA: TGCGCCAGCAGCCAATCCGTCGGGGAGCTGTTTTTT.

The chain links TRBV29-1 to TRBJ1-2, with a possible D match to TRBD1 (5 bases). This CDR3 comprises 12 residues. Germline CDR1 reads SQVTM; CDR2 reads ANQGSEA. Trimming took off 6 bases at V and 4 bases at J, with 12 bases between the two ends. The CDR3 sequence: CSVPGPIYGYTF. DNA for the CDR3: TGCAGCGTCCCGGGACCTATCTATGGCTACACCTTC.

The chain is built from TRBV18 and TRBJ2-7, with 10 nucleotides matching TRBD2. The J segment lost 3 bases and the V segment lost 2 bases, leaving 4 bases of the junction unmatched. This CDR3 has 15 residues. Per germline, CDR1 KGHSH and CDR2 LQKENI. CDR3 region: CASSPTGTSDYEQYF. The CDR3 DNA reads TGTGCCAGCTCACCAACCGGGACTAGCGACTACGAGCAGTACTTC.

Here the CDR3 reads CASSLTVGNTIYF. CDR3 DNA sequence: TGTGCCAGCAGCTTGACCGTTGGAAACACCATATATTTT. This rearrangement joins TRBV7-9 to TRBJ1-3; D remains ambiguous. Germline CDR1 SEHNR, CDR2 FQNEAQ (reference sequence). CDR3 length equals 13 residues. With 3 bases removed from V and 3 bases from J, the gap between germline ends came to 6 bases.

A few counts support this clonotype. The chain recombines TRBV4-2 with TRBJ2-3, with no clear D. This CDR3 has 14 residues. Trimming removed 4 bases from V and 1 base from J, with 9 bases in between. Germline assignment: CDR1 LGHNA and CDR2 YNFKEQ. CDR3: CASSPLPCTDTQYF. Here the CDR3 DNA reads TGTGCCAGCAGCCCCTTACCGTGCACAGATACGCAGTATTTT.

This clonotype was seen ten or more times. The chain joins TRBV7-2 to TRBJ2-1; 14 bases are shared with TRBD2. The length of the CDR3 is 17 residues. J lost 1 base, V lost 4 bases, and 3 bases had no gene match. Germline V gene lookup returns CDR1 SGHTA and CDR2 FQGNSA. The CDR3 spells CASSSRLAGGSYNEQFF. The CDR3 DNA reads TGTGCCAGCAGCTCACGACTAGCGGGAGGGTCCTACAATGAGCAGTTCTTC.

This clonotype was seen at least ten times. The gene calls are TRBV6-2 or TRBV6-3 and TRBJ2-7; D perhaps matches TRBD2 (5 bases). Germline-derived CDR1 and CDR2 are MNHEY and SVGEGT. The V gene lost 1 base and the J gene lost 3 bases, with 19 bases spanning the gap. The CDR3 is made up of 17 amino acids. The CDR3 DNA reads TGTGCCAGCAGTTACTTCTTTGTCAGAGGGAATAACTACGAGCAGTACTTC. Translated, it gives CASSYFFVRGNNYEQYF.

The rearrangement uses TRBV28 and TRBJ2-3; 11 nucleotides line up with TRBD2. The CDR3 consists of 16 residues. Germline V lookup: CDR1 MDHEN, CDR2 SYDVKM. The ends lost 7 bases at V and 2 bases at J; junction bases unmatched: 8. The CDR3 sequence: CASTGTSGPTTDTQYF. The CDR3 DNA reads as TGTGCCAGCACCGGGACTAGCGGCCCGACCACAGATACGCAGTATTTT.

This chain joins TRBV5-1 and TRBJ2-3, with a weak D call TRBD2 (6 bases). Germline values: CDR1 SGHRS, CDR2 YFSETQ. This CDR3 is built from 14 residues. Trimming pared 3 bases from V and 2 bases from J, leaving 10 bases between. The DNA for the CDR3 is TGCGCCAGCAGCTACACGGACTACACAGATACGCAGTATTTT. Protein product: CASSYTDYTDTQYF.

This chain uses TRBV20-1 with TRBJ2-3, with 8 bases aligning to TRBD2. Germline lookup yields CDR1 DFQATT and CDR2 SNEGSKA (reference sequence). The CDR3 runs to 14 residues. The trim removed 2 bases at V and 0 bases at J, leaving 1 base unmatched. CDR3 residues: CSARTSGSTDTQYF. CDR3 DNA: TGCAGTGCTAGAACTAGCGGAAGCACAGATACGCAGTATTTT.

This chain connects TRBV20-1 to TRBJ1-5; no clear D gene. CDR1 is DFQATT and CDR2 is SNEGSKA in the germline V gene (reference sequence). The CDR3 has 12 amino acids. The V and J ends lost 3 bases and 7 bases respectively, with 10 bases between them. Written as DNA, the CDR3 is TGCAGTGCTAGTCGTAGCGGGCAGCCCCAGCATTTT. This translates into CSASRSGQPQHF.

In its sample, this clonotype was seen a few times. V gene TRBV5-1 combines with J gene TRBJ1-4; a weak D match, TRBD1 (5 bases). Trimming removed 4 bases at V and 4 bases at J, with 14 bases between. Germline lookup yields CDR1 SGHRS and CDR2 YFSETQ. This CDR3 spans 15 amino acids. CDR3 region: CASSLNTGLNEKLFF. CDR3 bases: TGCGCCAGCAGCCTAAATACAGGTCTTAATGAAAAACTGTTTTTT.